The 24 T cell receptor beta chains below all came from one sample that was sequenced in a study of T cell responses to AZD1222 COVID-19 vaccine. Assay: immunoSEQ multiplex PCR; the TCRdb copy retains only in-frame clones and omits some. The sample holds roughly 67,000 clones, around nine tenths seen once. The sequencing here drew on peripheral blood, taken on day 0 of AZD1222 vaccination. The origin of the receptors is an adult in good health.

The chain couples TRBV5-1 to TRBJ1-1; TRBD1 aligns across 9 bases. Germline lookup yields CDR1 SGHRS and CDR2 YFSETQ. The length of the CDR3 is 14 residues. Unmatched junction bases numbered 7, after V lost 4 bases and J lost 6 bases. CDR3 sequence (DNA): TGCGCCAGCAGCCCCCGACAGGGGGACGCTGAAGCTTTCTTT. Protein product: CASSPRQGDAEAFF.

The CDR3 coding sequence is TGCGCCAGCAGCCCCGGGACTACCGGTGGTGAGCAGTTCTTC. Protein: CASSPGTTGGEQFF. The rearrangement joins TRBV5-1 to TRBJ2-1; TRBD2 agrees at 7 bases. Germline CDR1 SGHRS, CDR2 YFSETQ. CDR3 length: 14 residues. The V and J ends lost 4 bases and 9 bases, in that order; junction bases with no gene match: 10. The variable domain in full, completed from reference TRBV5-1 and TRBJ2-1, reads KAGVTQTPRYLIKTRGQQVTLSCSPISGHRSVSWYQQTPGQGLQFLFEYFSETQRNKGNFPGRFSGRQFSNSRSEMNVSTLELGDSALYLCASSPGTTGGEQFFGPGTRLTVL.

This chain joins TRBV4-2 and TRBJ1-6; D possibly corresponds to TRBD1 (5 bases). The CDR3 has 15 residues. CDR1 and CDR2 from the germline V gene are LGHNA and YNFKEQ. V lost 0 bases and J 5 bases, leaving 8 bases between the germline ends. CDR3 amino acids: CASSQEAGHNSPLHF. Written as DNA, the CDR3 is TGTGCCAGCAGCCAAGAGGCAGGGCATAATTCACCCCTCCACTTT.

The gene calls are TRBV27 and TRBJ1-4; weak D call: TRBD1 (5 bases). V dropped 5 bases and J dropped 4 bases, with 11 bases sitting between them. The CDR3 runs to 14 residues. Germline-derived CDR1 and CDR2 are MNHEY and SMNVEV (reference sequence). The DNA for the CDR3 is TGTGCCAGCAGTCCAAGACAGATTAATGAAAAACTGTTTTTT. Translation gives CASSPRQINEKLFF.

The chain is built from TRBV7-6 and TRBJ2-1; TRBD1 matches 10 bases. J lost 7 bases, V lost 5 bases, and 8 bases had no gene match. The CDR3 runs to 15 residues. Germline CDR1 and CDR2: SGHVS and FNYEAQ. DNA of the CDR3: TGTGCCAGCAGCCCGCGGACAGGGGGAAGGAATGAGCAGTTCTTC. Protein sequence: CASSPRTGGRNEQFF.

The table lists this clone with a few counts. The chain carries TRBV4-2 and TRBJ1-5; perhaps TRBD1 as D (6 bases). CDR3 length equals 16 residues. V dropped 1 base and J dropped 3 bases, with 13 bases sitting between them. CDR1 LGHNA and CDR2 YNFKEQ come from the germline V gene. In nucleotides, the CDR3 is TGTGCCAGCAGCCAAGGGACAGAAAGCCTCAATCAGCCCCAGCATTTT. It codes for CASSQGTESLNQPQHF.

The J gene is TRBJ2-1, the V gene TRBV2, with TRBD1 matching over 9 bases. Losses at the gene ends were 7 bases for V and 5 bases for J; bases not matched to a gene: 15. Germline CDR1 and CDR2: SNHLY and FYNNEI. This CDR3 has 17 amino acids. As DNA, the CDR3 is TGTGCCAGCACAAGACCCAGGACAGGGGTGGTACACAATGAGCAGTTCTTC. Translation gives CASTRPRTGVVHNEQFF. Drawing the rest from reference TRBV2 and TRBJ2-1, the complete variable domain is EPEVTQTPSHQVTQMGQEVILRCVPISNHLYFYWYRQILGQKVEFLVSFYNNEISEKSEIFDDQFSVERPDGSNFTLKIRSTKLEDSAMYFCASTRPRTGVVHNEQFFGPGTRLTVL.

This clone showed up just once. J is TRBJ2-3 and V is TRBV24-1; D ambiguous. V was trimmed by 5 bases and J by 2 bases, leaving 4 bases between them. This CDR3 region has 12 residues. CDR1 and CDR2 (germline): KGHDR, SFDVKD. CDR3 residues: CATSGNTDTQYF. The CDR3 coding sequence is TGTGCCACCAGTGGCAACACAGATACGCAGTATTTT.

This rearrangement joins TRBV5-1 to TRBJ2-7; TRBD2 matches 7 bases. The CDR3 runs to 14 residues. V lost 6 bases and J lost 0; bases outside the gene matches: 6. CDR1 and CDR2 from the germline V gene are SGHRS and YFSETQ. The CDR3 region is CASTLTSSSYEQYF. The CDR3 coding sequence is TGCGCCAGCACATTGACTAGCTCCTCCTACGAGCAGTACTTC.

This clone was found once. The chain is built from TRBV20-1 and TRBJ2-5; TRBD1 agrees at 7 bases. The CDR3 contains 14 residues. Germline CDR1 and CDR2: DFQATT and SNEGSKA (reference sequence). Losses at the gene ends were 3 bases for V and 5 bases for J; bases not matched to a gene: 9. The chain's CDR3 is CSASMSGQIETQYF. CDR3 sequence (DNA): TGCAGTGCTAGTATGTCGGGACAGATCGAGACCCAGTACTTC.

This rearrangement joins TRBV4-3 to TRBJ1-2, with D perhaps matching TRBD1 (5 bases). The CDR3 is made up of 16 amino acids. Germline V gene data show CDR1 as LGHNA and CDR2 as YSLEER. Trimming took 4 bases from V and 4 from J, leaving 19 bases between them. Here the CDR3 DNA reads TGCGCCAGCAGCCCCTACTTTAGACAGCTCTTCTATGGCTACACCTTC. It codes for CASSPYFRQLFYGYTF.

This sequence joins TRBV28 and TRBJ1-1; D might be TRBD1 (5 bases). Trimming took off 4 bases at V and 5 bases at J, with 11 bases between the two ends. Germline V gene sequence: CDR1 MDHEN, CDR2 SYDVKM. This CDR3 contains 13 residues. In DNA form, the CDR3 reads TGTGCCAGCAGTTCTAACAGGAAAACTGAAGCTTTCTTT. Amino acid sequence: CASSSNRKTEAFF.

The chain combines TRBV12-3 or TRBV12-4 with TRBJ1-2; the match to TRBD1 covers 9 bases. Trimming at V came to 7 bases and at J to 8 bases, leaving 5 bases not matched to a gene. The CDR3 loop spans 12 amino acids. CDR3 nucleotides: TGTGCCAGCACTGGGACAGGGAGGGGCTACACCTTC. The encoded protein is CASTGTGRGYTF.

The V and J genes are TRBV15 and TRBJ1-2, with TRBD1 matching 7 bases. Trimming cost V 0 bases and J 4 bases; bases outside gene matches: 5. The CDR3 extends over 15 amino acids. Germline assignment: CDR1 LNHNV and CDR2 YYDKDF (reference sequence). CDR3: CATSRDGQDPYGYTF. The DNA for the CDR3 is TGTGCCACCAGCAGAGACGGACAGGACCCCTATGGCTACACCTTC.

The chain links TRBV12-3 or TRBV12-4 to TRBJ1-1; perhaps TRBD1 as D (5 bases). The V end lost 3 bases, the J end lost 7 bases, and 9 bases lay between the germline ends. The CDR3 contains 12 residues. The CDR3 loop reads CASSFRDGEAFF. The CDR3 DNA is TGTGCCAGCAGTTTCCGGGACGGTGAAGCTTTCTTT.

This sequence joins TRBV7-2 and TRBJ1-2; maybe TRBD1 (6 bases). V was shortened by 1 base and J by 5 bases, with 17 bases between the two germline ends. In germline, CDR1 is SGHTA, CDR2 FQGNSA. The length of the CDR3 is 16 residues. The CDR3 nucleotides read TGTGCCAGCAGCTTAGAGCAGGGCCTCAGGGGATATGGCTACACCTTC. Protein sequence: CASSLEQGLRGYGYTF. The complete variable domain, with remaining parts taken from reference TRBV7-2 and TRBJ1-2, reads GAGVSQSPSNKVTEKGKDVELRCDPISGHTALYWYRQSLGQGLEFLIYFQGNSAPDKSGLPSDRFSAERTGGSVSTLTIQRTQQEDSAVYLCASSLEQGLRGYGYTFGSGTRLTVV.

This rearrangement joins TRBV5-8 to TRBJ2-7, with TRBD2 identical over 11 bases. Germline CDR1 reads SGHTS; CDR2 reads YDEGEE. This CDR3 has 16 residues. V was pared by 0 bases and J by 3 bases, with 5 bases of the junction left unmatched. For the CDR3, the DNA is TGTGCCAGCAGCTTGGTGGAGACTAGCGGGATCTACGAGCAGTACTTC. As protein: CASSLVETSGIYEQYF.

This chain joins TRBV3-1 (or the pseudogene TRBV3-2) and TRBJ2-3; a weak D match, TRBD2 (6 bases). In germline, CDR1 is LGHDT, CDR2 YNNKEL (reference sequence). The CDR3 length is 14 residues. The V and J ends lost 3 bases and 3 bases respectively, with 10 bases between them. This CDR3 is CASSHPGLTDTQYF. Here the CDR3 DNA reads TGTGCCAGCAGCCACCCGGGACTGACAGATACGCAGTATTTT.

This clone was observed a single time. The rearrangement links TRBV5-6 to TRBJ1-1; 7 bases are shared with TRBD1. CDR1 SGHDT and CDR2 YYEEEE come from the germline V gene. The CDR3 loop spans 13 amino acids. V was clipped by 5 bases and J by 3 bases; unmatched bases: 4. This CDR3 reads CASRSTGYTEAFF. CDR3 nucleotide sequence: TGTGCCAGCAGATCGACAGGGTACACTGAAGCTTTCTTT.

V gene TRBV5-1 combines with J gene TRBJ1-4; TRBD1 aligns across 10 bases. The CDR3 is 15 amino acids. Germline V gene data show CDR1 as SGHRS and CDR2 as YFSETQ. Trimming took 4 bases from V and 8 from J; bases not matched to a gene: 8. CDR3 region: CASSPRQGAGEKLFF. CDR3 in DNA: TGCGCCAGCAGCCCGCGACAGGGGGCGGGAGAAAAACTGTTTTTT.

The chain is built from TRBV6-2 or TRBV6-3 and TRBJ2-7; D uncertain. CDR3 length: 13 residues. The germline V gene has CDR1 MNHEY and CDR2 SVGEGT. The germline V and J ends were trimmed by 6 bases and 0 bases, with 9 bases remaining between them. This chain's CDR3 is CASSHTNSYEQYF. The CDR3 DNA reads TGTGCCAGCAGCCACACTAACTCCTACGAGCAGTACTTC.

The chain combines TRBV28 with TRBJ1-1; D not certain. CDR3 length: 14 residues. The V and J ends lost 8 bases and 0 bases respectively, with 13 bases between them. CDR1 MDHEN and CDR2 SYDVKM come from the germline V gene. The CDR3 is CASHSVGLNTEAFF. The CDR3 coding sequence is TGTGCCAGCCATTCGGTGGGATTGAACACTGAAGCTTTCTTT. The variable domain in full, completed from reference TRBV28 and TRBJ1-1, reads DVKVTQSSRYLVKRTGEKVFLECVQDMDHENMFWYRQDPGLGLRLIYFSYDVKMKEKGDIPEGYSVSREKKERFSLILESASTNQTSMYLCASHSVGLNTEAFFGQGTRLTVV.

The chain uses TRBV25-1 and TRBJ1-1, with D uncertain. This CDR3 is built from 11 residues. Germline loops: CDR1 MGHDK, CDR2 SYGVNS. Trimming took 6 bases from V and 4 from J, leaving 6 bases between them. CDR3 amino acids: CASSDGTEAFF. The CDR3 nucleotides read TGTGCCAGCAGCGACGGCACTGAAGCTTTCTTT.

The CDR3 DNA sequence: TGTGCCAGCAGCTTAAACGGGAGGGCCTACAATGAGCAGTTCTTC. Translating gives CASSLNGRAYNEQFF. The J gene is TRBJ2-1, the V gene TRBV7-6; 8 nucleotides agree with TRBD2. The ends lost 2 bases at V and 2 bases at J; junction bases unmatched: 2. This CDR3 region has 15 residues. Germline V CDR1 and CDR2: SGHVS, FNYEAQ.